The 20 T cell receptor beta chains presented below share a single source sample, sequenced in a study of cytomegalovirus exposure and HLA in healthy donors. The PCR made use of 60 Vbeta and 13 Jbeta primers. Here immunoSEQ multiplex PCR was the method, and the copy in TCRdb shows in-frame clones only, minus some. The sample consists of 170,000 or so clones, 83% of them appearing once. The specimen sequenced was PBMCs. These receptors were taken from a man aged 50 to 60 in good health and CMV-seronegative.

The chain employs TRBV6-5 and TRBJ1-3; maybe TRBD1 (5 bases). Per germline, CDR1 MNHEY and CDR2 SVGAGI. CDR3 length: 14 residues. Trimming took off 6 bases at V and 2 bases at J, with 11 bases between the two ends. The CDR3 bases are TGTGCCAGCAGAGAACCGACAGCTGGAAACACCATATATTTT. Its translation is CASREPTAGNTIYF.

The V call is TRBV30, the J call TRBJ2-1; 12 nucleotides line up with TRBD2. In germline, CDR1 is GTSNPN, CDR2 SVGIG (reference sequence). V trimming: 0 bases; J trimming: 7 bases; junction bases outside the gene matches: 10. The length of the CDR3 is 17 residues. This CDR3 reads CAWSVGDASGRGNEQFF. The CDR3 coding sequence is TGTGCCTGGAGTGTTGGTGATGCTAGCGGGAGGGGAAATGAGCAGTTCTTC.

This sequence joins TRBV2 and TRBJ2-5, with 7 bases lining up with TRBD1. Losses at the gene ends were 5 bases for V and 2 bases for J; bases not matched to a gene: 5. The CDR3 contains 14 residues. The germline V gene encodes CDR1 SNHLY and CDR2 FYNNEI. CDR3 coding DNA: TGTGCCAGCAGTTCCACGGGACAGCAAGAGACCCAGTACTTC. It is translated as CASSSTGQQETQYF.

As to this clone: Different DNA sequences within this sample yield the same CDR3. The chain has TRBV29-1 and TRBJ1-1, with TRBD1 matching over 8 bases. V shed 4 bases, J shed 2 bases, and the junction held 0 bases outside the gene matches. The germline V gene encodes CDR1 SQVTM and CDR2 ANQGSEA. There are 12 residues in the CDR3. This CDR3 is CSVAGGNTEAFF. The CDR3 nucleotides read TGCAGCGTTGCAGGGGGCAACACTGAAGCTTTCTTT.

This clone was detected once. The chain employs TRBV28 and TRBJ2-7; D gene ambiguous. The CDR3 has 11 amino acids. Trimming removed 5 bases from V and 6 bases from J, with 8 bases in between. From germline, CDR1 is MDHEN and CDR2 SYDVKM. The CDR3 spells CASSLRVEQYF. In DNA form, the CDR3 reads TGTGCCAGCAGTCTCCGGGTCGAGCAGTACTTC.

The rearrangement joins TRBV4-3 to TRBJ1-1; D is possibly TRBD1 (5 bases). The germline V gene encodes CDR1 LGHNA and CDR2 YSLEER. Trimming took off 4 bases at V and 5 bases at J, with 11 bases between the two ends. This CDR3 region has 13 residues. The CDR3 nucleotides are TGCGCCAGCAGCCTAGGGGCACGGACTGAAGCTTTCTTT. This codes for CASSLGARTEAFF.

CDR3 DNA sequence: TGTGCCAGCAGGATCGTAGCGGCCAAAAACATTCAGTACTTC. Translated, it gives CASRIVAAKNIQYF. V is TRBV2 and J is TRBJ2-4, with D perhaps TRBD2 (5 bases). The CDR3 is made up of 14 amino acids. The germline gives CDR1 SNHLY, CDR2 FYNNEI. V lost 6 bases, J lost 1 base, and 10 bases lay in between.

The J gene is TRBJ2-7, the V gene TRBV5-1, with TRBD2 identical over 8 bases. This CDR3 spans 15 amino acids. Germline-derived CDR1 and CDR2 are SGHRS and YFSETQ. V lost 1 base, J lost 2 bases, and 5 bases stayed unmatched. The CDR3: CASSLRPGGTYEQYF. As DNA, the CDR3 is TGCGCCAGCAGCTTGCGGCCGGGGGGGACCTACGAGCAGTACTTC.

CDR3 coding DNA: TGTGCCTGGAGTCCGGGTTGGACCCAAAGGGGGCTTGCTAATGAAAAACTGTTTTTT. Translating it yields CAWSPGWTQRGLANEKLFF. This chain joins TRBV30 and TRBJ1-4; 7 bases map to TRBD1. Trimming removed 2 bases from V and 3 bases from J; junction bases left unmatched: 18. The CDR3 runs to 19 residues. Germline lookup yields CDR1 GTSNPN and CDR2 SVGIG (reference sequence). Complete variable domain (other parts from reference TRBV30 and TRBJ1-4): SQTIHQWPATLVQPVGSPLSLECTVEGTSNPNLYWYRQAAGRGLQLLFYSVGIGQISSEVPQNLSASRPQDRQFILSSKKLLLSDSGFYLCAWSPGWTQRGLANEKLFFGSGTQLSVL.

This clone occurred a few times. Here the CDR3 reads CASSMVGASNQPQHF. DNA for the CDR3: TGTGCCAGTAGTATGGTGGGGGCTAGCAATCAGCCCCAGCATTTT. This rearrangement joins TRBV19 to TRBJ1-5; D may be TRBD1 (6 bases). CDR1 is LNHDA, CDR2 SQIVND, per germline (reference sequence). The ends were cut back, 3 bases at V and 0 bases at J, with 9 bases in the middle. The CDR3 consists of 15 residues.

This chain joins TRBV2 and TRBJ2-5; a possible D gene is TRBD2 (6 bases). The tail of the sequence fits TRBJ2-7 better, so the J call may be wrong. This CDR3 has 15 residues. CDR1 is SNHLY and CDR2 is FYNNEI in the germline V gene. CDR3 nucleotides: TGTGCCACCACGTTTGACACAGGACTACCCTACGAGCAGTACTTC. Translation: CATTFDTGLPYEQYF.

The chain carries TRBV25-1 and TRBJ1-2; the match to TRBD1 covers 7 bases. Germline V gene data show CDR1 as MGHDK and CDR2 as SYGVNS. CDR3 length equals 17 residues. V gave up 2 bases and J gave up 1 base; unmatched junction bases: 10. For the CDR3, the DNA is TGTGCCAGCAGTGAAGAGTCAGGGGGACCGAATAACTATGGCTACACCTTC. Amino acids: CASSEESGGPNNYGYTF.

V gene TRBV11-1 combines with J gene TRBJ1-6; D uncertain. V lost 5 bases to trimming and J lost 7 bases, with 21 bases between them. The germline V gene has CDR1 SGHAT and CDR2 FQDESV (reference sequence). CDR3 size: 17 residues. Written as DNA, the CDR3 is TGTGCCAGCAGCCACCCCCATGGAAGAGACGGGAATTCACCCCTCCACTTT. Its protein product is CASSHPHGRDGNSPLHF.

The chain is built from TRBV5-1 and TRBJ2-7; 9 bases align to TRBD1. With V trimmed by 2 bases and J by 1 base, 7 bases remained unmatched. CDR1 SGHRS and CDR2 YFSETQ come from the germline V gene. The CDR3 consists of 16 residues. The CDR3 bases are TGCGCCAGCAGCTTCCATCGGGGACAGGGTTCCTACGAGCAGTACTTC. The encoded protein is CASSFHRGQGSYEQYF.

V usage is TRBV28 and J usage is TRBJ2-7; weak D call: TRBD1 (5 bases). The CDR3 spans 12 residues. Trimming pared 8 bases from V and 4 bases from J, leaving 12 bases between. Per the germline V gene, CDR1 is MDHEN and CDR2 is SYDVKM. CDR3 in amino acids: CASSGGAYEQYF. The CDR3 DNA is TGTGCCAGCTCGGGTGGGGCGTACGAGCAGTACTTC.

The chain joins TRBV2 to TRBJ2-4; tentative D call: TRBD1 (5 bases). V lost 4 bases and J 9 bases, leaving 16 bases between the germline ends. The CDR3 loop spans 14 amino acids. CDR1 is SNHLY, CDR2 FYNNEI, per germline. CDR3 nucleotides: TGTGCCAGCAGTGCTCAGGGCGTGTTAAGCATTCAGTACTTC. Encoded protein: CASSAQGVLSIQYF. The full variable domain, completed using reference TRBV2 and TRBJ2-4, is EPEVTQTPSHQVTQMGQEVILRCVPISNHLYFYWYRQILGQKVEFLVSFYNNEISEKSEIFDDQFSVERPDGSNFTLKIRSTKLEDSAMYFCASSAQGVLSIQYFGAGTRLSVL.

The V call is TRBV25-1, the J call TRBJ2-6, with D uncertain. V gave up 8 bases and J gave up 0 bases, with 8 bases separating them. Germline V gives CDR1 MGHDK, CDR2 SYGVNS. This CDR3 is built from 14 residues. The CDR3 DNA reads TGTGCCAGCGGTTTTAGCTCTGGGGCCAACGTCCTGACTTTC. Translated, it gives CASGFSSGANVLTF.

The chain is built from TRBV7-2 and TRBJ1-2, with TRBD1 matching over 7 bases. Germline V gives CDR1 SGHTA, CDR2 FQGNSA. The CDR3 is 12 amino acids. V shed 4 bases, J shed 8 bases, and the junction held 4 bases outside the gene matches. For the CDR3, the DNA is TGTGCCAGCAGCTCTCAGGGGGTGGGCTACACCTTC. Translated, it gives CASSSQGVGYTF.

The chain combines TRBV7-2 with TRBJ2-3, with 11 bases matching TRBD2. With 5 bases clipped from V and 6 bases from J, the junction kept 7 bases outside the gene matches. Germline CDR1 is SGHTA and CDR2 is FQGNSA. The CDR3 contains 15 residues. CDR3 bases: TGTGCCAGCAGCCGTAGCGGGGGGGGTACGGATACGCAGTATTTT. Amino acid sequence: CASSRSGGGTDTQYF.

The V and J genes are TRBV7-9 and TRBJ2-1, with 7 bases identical to TRBD2. CDR1 SEHNR and CDR2 FQNEAQ come from the germline V gene (reference sequence). There are 13 residues in the CDR3. V gave up 4 bases and J gave up 3 bases; unmatched junction bases: 0. CDR3 sequence: CASSWTSYNEQFF. Written as DNA, the CDR3 is TGTGCCAGCAGCTGGACTAGCTACAATGAGCAGTTCTTC.